This TCR beta chain was sequenced during a study of OX40 agonist ivuxolimab in advanced cancers. Overall study context: Three individuals attained partial responses, comprising one hepatocellular carcinoma case and two cutaneous melanoma cases.

Profiled with immunoSEQ multiplex PCR; TCRdb holds only in-frame clones, not every one. Of about 53,000 clones listed, 84% are singletons. In this sample, this clone turned up once. The CDR3 is 16 residues long. Per germline, CDR1 SGHNT and CDR2 YENEEA. V lost 3 bases to trimming and J lost 5 bases; unmatched junction nucleotides: 9. This sequence joins TRBV11-3 and TRBJ2-7, with 11 bases aligning to TRBD2. Sequenced here: CD4+ or CD8+ T cells sorted from blood, sampled in a trial of the OX40 agonist ivuxolimab. The receptor comes from an adult with an advanced solid tumor such as melanoma, head and neck, liver or kidney cancer. CDR3 coding DNA: TGTGCCAGCAGCTTTGTTCCGACTAGCGGGATCCACGAGCAGTACTTC. Amino acids: CASSFVPTSGIHEQYF. Complete variable domain (other parts from reference TRBV11-3 and TRBJ2-7): EAGVVQSPRYKIIEKKQPVAFWCNPISGHNTLYWYLQNLGQGPELLIRYENEEAVDDSQLPKDRFSAERLKGVDSTLKIQPAELGDSAVYLCASSFVPTSGIHEQYFGPGTRLTVT.